This TCR beta chain was sequenced during a study of cytomegalovirus exposure and HLA in healthy donors. Study-level findings and limits: In a later analysis, approximately 15,000 TCR beta sequences were associated with HLA alleles at 0.05 false discovery rate.

PCR was performed using 60 Vbeta and 13 Jbeta primers. Clones were sequenced by immunoSEQ multiplex PCR, and TCRdb holds only the in-frame ones, with some missing. The sample shows about 120,000 clones, about three quarters of them seen only once. This clone was recorded a few times. Its antigen is not identified. This TCR was recovered from a man in his 60s in good health and CMV-seropositive. Sequencing input: PBMCs.

The CDR3, as DNA: TGTGCCAGCAGGTTGGGACATCAGAACACTGAAGCTTTCTTT. This sequence encodes CASRLGHQNTEAFF. The chain joins TRBV6-5 to TRBJ1-1; perhaps TRBD1 as D (6 bases). The germline CDR1 and CDR2 sequences are MNHEY and SVGAGI. Trimming removed 6 bases at V and 1 base at J, with 12 bases between. This CDR3 is built from 14 residues.